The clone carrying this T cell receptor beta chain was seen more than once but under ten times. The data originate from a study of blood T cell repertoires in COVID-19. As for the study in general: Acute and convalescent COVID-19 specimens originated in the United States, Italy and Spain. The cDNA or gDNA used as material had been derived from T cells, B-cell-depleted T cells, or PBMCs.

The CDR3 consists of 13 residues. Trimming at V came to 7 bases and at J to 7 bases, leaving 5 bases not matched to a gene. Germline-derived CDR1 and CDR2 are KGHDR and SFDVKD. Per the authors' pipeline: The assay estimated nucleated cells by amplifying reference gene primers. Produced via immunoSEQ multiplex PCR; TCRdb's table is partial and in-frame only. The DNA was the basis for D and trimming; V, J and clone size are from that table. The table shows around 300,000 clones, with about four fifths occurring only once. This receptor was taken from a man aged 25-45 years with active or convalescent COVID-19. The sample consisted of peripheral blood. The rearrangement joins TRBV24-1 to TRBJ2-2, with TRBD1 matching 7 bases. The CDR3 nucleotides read TGTGCCACCAGCGAGGGGGCGGGCGGGGAGCTGTTTTTT. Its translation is CATSEGAGGELFF.